These 25 T cell receptor beta chains were sequenced from one sample in a study of cytomegalovirus exposure and HLA in healthy donors. Researchers ran the PCR with 60 Vbeta and 13 Jbeta primers. The protocol was immunoSEQ multiplex PCR, while the TCRdb copy is restricted to in-frame clones and leaves out a portion. Counted here are about 130,000 clones, roughly 80% occurring once; the ten biggest clones make up roughly 3.5%. Material for sequencing was PBMCs. These TCRs come from a male donor in good health and CMV-seronegative.

V is TRBV28 and J is TRBJ1-2, with D possibly matching TRBD1 (5 bases). From germline, CDR1 is MDHEN and CDR2 SYDVKM. The CDR3 length is 11 residues. The germline V and J ends were trimmed by 6 bases and 8 bases, with 10 bases remaining between them. CDR3 amino acids: CASRVGPGYTF. CDR3 bases: TGTGCCAGCAGGGTGGGGCCAGGCTACACCTTC.

In its sample, this clone was seen once. The chain joins TRBV27 to TRBJ2-7, with a weak D call TRBD2 (5 bases). Germline V gene lookup returns CDR1 MNHEY and CDR2 SMNVEV (reference sequence). The CDR3 contains 12 residues. Trimming pared 2 bases from V and 6 bases from J, leaving 8 bases between. Written as DNA, the CDR3 is TGTGCCAGCAGTTTACGGGGTGGCGAGCAGTACTTC. Translating gives CASSLRGGEQYF.

Details on this clone: Other DNA sequences from this sample encode an identical CDR3 as well. The rearrangement uses TRBV4-1 and TRBJ2-7; D is unresolved. Per the germline V gene, CDR1 is MGHRA and CDR2 is YSYEKL. This CDR3 is 13 amino acids long. V lost 0 bases, J lost 2 bases, and 5 bases lay in between. The CDR3 sequence: CASSQDYPYEQYF. CDR3 sequence (DNA): TGCGCCAGCAGCCAAGACTATCCCTACGAGCAGTACTTC.

This chain links TRBV7-9 with TRBJ1-4; tentatively, D is TRBD1 (6 bases). The V end was cut by 1 base, the J end by 5 bases, with 14 bases between. The CDR3 has 16 residues. Germline loops: CDR1 SEHNR, CDR2 FQNEAQ (reference sequence). This CDR3 reads CASSLELYRGNEKLFF. The CDR3, as DNA: TGTGCCAGCAGCTTAGAGCTTTATAGGGGGAATGAAAAACTGTTTTTT. The full variable domain, with the rest looked up from reference TRBV7-9 and TRBJ1-4, is DTGVSQNPRHKITKRGQNVTFRCDPISEHNRLYWYRQTLGQGPEFLTYFQNEAQLEKSRLLSDRFSAERPKGSFSTLEIQRTEQGDSAMYLCASSLELYRGNEKLFFGSGTQLSVL.

The chain recombines TRBV2 with TRBJ2-3; maybe TRBD1 (6 bases). There are 14 residues in the CDR3. CDR1 is SNHLY and CDR2 is FYNNEI in the germline V gene. The ends were cut back, 6 bases at V and 0 bases at J, with 10 bases in the middle. CDR3 nucleotides: TGTGCCAGCAGCCCCGGACAGAGCACAGATACGCAGTATTTT. Its translation is CASSPGQSTDTQYF.

The chain carries TRBV7-3 and TRBJ1-6, with a tentative D call TRBD1 (6 bases). The CDR3 is 15 amino acids. The germline V and J ends were trimmed by 1 base and 8 bases, with 12 bases remaining between them. From germline, CDR1 is SGHTA and CDR2 FQGTGA. In nucleotides, the CDR3 is TGTGCCAGCAGCTTAAACCAGCCAGGGGATTCACCCCTCCACTTT. Encoded protein: CASSLNQPGDSPLHF.

This chain joins TRBV6-6 and TRBJ2-1; 8 positions match TRBD2. Germline V lookup: CDR1 MNHNY, CDR2 SVGAGI (reference sequence). There are 16 residues in the CDR3. Unmatched junction bases numbered 15, after V lost 5 bases and J lost 9 bases. The CDR3 reads CASSPTTSVIPIEQFF. Here the CDR3 DNA reads TGTGCCAGCAGTCCGACGACTAGCGTCATACCTATTGAGCAGTTCTTC.

V usage is TRBV6-5 and J usage is TRBJ2-7; 9 bases match TRBD1. After removal of 5 bases from V and 7 bases from J, the junction contained 12 bases not matched to a gene. The CDR3 is 15 residues long. CDR1 and CDR2 from the germline V gene are MNHEY and SVGAGI. CDR3 loop: CASSPPGQGGREQYF. The CDR3 bases are TGTGCCAGCAGTCCGCCGGGACAGGGAGGTCGGGAGCAGTACTTC.

The rearrangement uses TRBV30 and TRBJ2-5; a weak D match, TRBD1 (5 bases). The last part of the DNA fits TRBJ2-7 better; the J call may be wrong. Germline values: CDR1 GTSNPN, CDR2 SVGIG (reference sequence). This CDR3 comprises 13 residues. The CDR3 region has the DNA TGTGCCTGGAGCCAGGACAAGGCCTACGAGCAGTACTTC. This sequence encodes CAWSQDKAYEQYF.

The rearrangement links TRBV5-6 to TRBJ2-1, with TRBD2 matching over 10 bases. CDR1 and CDR2 (germline): SGHDT, YYEEEE. This CDR3 comprises 16 residues. Trimming removed 5 bases from V and 1 base from J; junction bases left unmatched: 6. CDR3 bases: TGTGCCAGCAGGAGTAGCGGGGGGTTTTCCTACAATGAGCAGTTCTTC. It encodes CASRSSGGFSYNEQFF.

The chain links TRBV7-2 to TRBJ2-5; TRBD2 matches at 9 bases. The germline V gene has CDR1 SGHTA and CDR2 FQGNSA. The CDR3 is 14 residues long. The J segment lost 5 bases and the V segment lost 7 bases, leaving 8 bases of the junction unmatched. The CDR3 here is CASTQGLAEETQYF. The CDR3 DNA follows: TGTGCCAGCACCCAGGGACTAGCCGAGGAGACCCAGTACTTC.

The chain couples TRBV7-9 to TRBJ2-7; 12 bases fit TRBD2. The ends lost 5 bases at V and 2 bases at J; junction bases unmatched: 4. Germline V gene sequence: CDR1 SEHNR, CDR2 FQNEAQ (reference sequence). The CDR3 covers 15 residues. This CDR3 is CASSGLAGRTYEQYF. The CDR3 region has the DNA TGTGCCAGCAGCGGACTAGCGGGGCGAACCTACGAGCAGTACTTC.

The chain is built from TRBV7-8 and TRBJ2-3, with a possible D match to TRBD1 (5 bases). Germline assignment: CDR1 SGHVS and CDR2 FQNEAQ. This CDR3 spans 18 amino acids. V was trimmed by 5 bases and J by 3 bases, leaving 24 bases between them. For the CDR3, the DNA is TGTGCCAGCAGCGATATTATCTCGGGCAGGGTGGTGACAGATACGCAGTATTTT. This translates into CASSDIISGRVVTDTQYF. Supplemented by reference TRBV7-8 and TRBJ2-3, the full variable domain reads GAGVSQSPRYKVAKRGQDVALRCDPISGHVSLFWYQQALGQGPEFLTYFQNEAQLDKSGLPSDRFFAERPEGSVSTLKIQRTQQEDSAVYLCASSDIISGRVVTDTQYFGPGTRLTVL.

The rearrangement joins TRBV7-9 to TRBJ1-2, with D unclear. Germline values: CDR1 SEHNR, CDR2 FQNEAQ (reference sequence). CDR3 length equals 14 residues. Trimming shortened V by 2 bases and J by 8 bases, and 15 bases separated the two germline ends. The CDR3 DNA reads as TGTGCCAGCAGCTTAAGTGCGGCGGCCATCGGCTACACCTTC. Protein product: CASSLSAAAIGYTF.

This chain uses TRBV19 with TRBJ1-2; no reliable D call. The ends were cut back, 1 base at V and 8 bases at J, with 11 bases in the middle. The CDR3 is made up of 13 amino acids. Germline V gives CDR1 LNHDA, CDR2 SQIVND (reference sequence). As DNA, the CDR3 is TGTGCCAGTAGTATAGGTCGGGTGAGCGGCTACACCTTC. This sequence encodes CASSIGRVSGYTF.

The rearrangement uses TRBV5-6 and TRBJ2-3; 7 bases agree with TRBD1. Trimming took 4 bases from V and 3 from J; bases not matched to a gene: 14. CDR1 is SGHDT, CDR2 YYEEEE, per germline. This CDR3 comprises 17 residues. CDR3 region: CASSQTSGGVWTDTQYF. In DNA, the CDR3 is TGTGCCAGCAGCCAGACGTCAGGGGGTGTTTGGACAGATACGCAGTATTTT.

The gene calls are TRBV29-1 and TRBJ1-1, with 7 positions matching TRBD1. The CDR3 is made up of 13 amino acids. Germline CDR1 SQVTM, CDR2 ANQGSEA. V was pared by 2 bases and J by 5 bases, with 5 bases of the junction left unmatched. CDR3 in DNA: TGCAGCGTTGAAAAACAGGGGCCGACTGAAGCTTTCTTT. Protein product: CSVEKQGPTEAFF.

The gene calls are TRBV10-3 and TRBJ1-1; D is possibly TRBD1 (5 bases). The CDR3 length is 14 residues. The germline V gene has CDR1 ENHRY and CDR2 SYGVKD. V dropped 2 bases and J dropped 3 bases, with 10 bases sitting between them. The CDR3 sequence: CAISEPDSYTEAFF. The DNA of the CDR3 is TGTGCCATCAGTGAGCCCGACAGTTACACTGAAGCTTTCTTT.

This sequence joins TRBV13 and TRBJ1-4, with 7 bases lining up with TRBD1. The CDR3 runs to 16 residues. Losses at the gene ends were 5 bases for V and 0 bases for J; bases not matched to a gene: 6. Germline CDR1 is PRHDT and CDR2 is FYEKMQ (reference sequence). This CDR3 reads CASSGGTVATNEKLFF. For the CDR3, the DNA is TGTGCCAGCAGCGGGGGGACAGTCGCAACTAATGAAAAACTGTTTTTT.

The J gene is TRBJ1-2, the V gene TRBV12-5, with 7 bases aligning to TRBD1. V gave up 6 bases and J gave up 3 bases; unmatched junction bases: 4. The CDR3 totals 13 residues. The germline V gene has CDR1 LGHNT and CDR2 FRNRAP. This CDR3 reads CASGRQGDYGYTF. The CDR3 DNA reads TGTGCTAGTGGCCGACAGGGAGACTATGGCTACACCTTC.

The chain uses TRBV4-3 and TRBJ2-7; a weak D match, TRBD2 (6 bases). The CDR3 sequence is 14 residues long. V was trimmed by 5 bases and J by 2 bases, leaving 13 bases between them. The germline V gene has CDR1 LGHNA and CDR2 YSLEER. CDR3 in DNA: TGCGCCAGCAGCAGGACTCGGGGGACCTACGAGCAGTACTTC. This gives the protein CASSRTRGTYEQYF.

The V and J genes are TRBV15 and TRBJ1-2; the match to TRBD1 covers 10 bases. This CDR3 has 13 amino acids. Germline values: CDR1 LNHNV, CDR2 YYDKDF (reference sequence). The ends lost 5 bases at V and 5 bases at J; junction bases unmatched: 2. In nucleotides, the CDR3 is TGTGCCACCAGCCAGGACAGGGGGTATGGCTACACCTTC. Its protein is CATSQDRGYGYTF.

This chain connects TRBV5-1 to TRBJ2-1; TRBD1 matches at 8 bases. The CDR3 length is 15 residues. CDR1 and CDR2 from the germline V gene are SGHRS and YFSETQ. The ends lost 2 bases at V and 4 bases at J; junction bases unmatched: 5. The CDR3, as DNA: TGCGCCAGCAGCTTCGGGACAGGATCTTACAATGAGCAGTTCTTC. It specifies CASSFGTGSYNEQFF.

The chain joins TRBV7-8 to TRBJ2-7; 7 bases map to TRBD2. Germline V gives CDR1 SGHVS, CDR2 FQNEAQ. The CDR3 sequence is 16 residues long. The J segment lost 7 bases and the V segment lost 4 bases, leaving 16 bases of the junction unmatched. In DNA, the CDR3 is TGTGCCAGCAGCTCCGCTCAGCGGGAAGGGGCAGGTGAGCAGTACTTC. Amino acid sequence: CASSSAQREGAGEQYF. Combining the CDR3 with reference TRBV7-8 and TRBJ2-7 gives the whole variable domain GAGVSQSPRYKVAKRGQDVALRCDPISGHVSLFWYQQALGQGPEFLTYFQNEAQLDKSGLPSDRFFAERPEGSVSTLKIQRTQQEDSAVYLCASSSAQREGAGEQYFGPGTRLTVT.

The gene calls are TRBV6-5 and TRBJ1-6; D is uncertain. Looked up from germline, CDR1 is MNHEY and CDR2 is SVGAGI. This CDR3 has 14 residues. V lost 6 bases and J lost 8, with 14 bases in between. The CDR3 DNA is TGTGCCAGCAGCCGAAATCCCGGGGATTCACCCCTCCACTTT. It yields the protein CASSRNPGDSPLHF.